The clone carrying this TCR beta chain was seen ten or more times. The sample belongs to a study of neurological immune-mediated disorders. TCRdb analysed the 5' RACE reads with MiXCR anew, one entry per CDR3 protein. The profile covers 65,000 to 80,000 distinct CDR3 sequences, with 17% appearing a single time and just over 15% taken by the ten largest. Trimming removed 2 bases from V and 5 bases from J, with 21 bases in between. Germline V gene sequence: CDR1 DFQATT, CDR2 SNEGSKA (reference sequence). CDR3 size: 16 residues. V usage is TRBV20-1 and J usage is TRBJ2-5, with a possible D match to TRBD2 (7 bases). The sequenced sample was PBMCs. This receptor was identified in a woman in her thirties or forties in good health. The DNA of the CDR3 is TGCAGTGCTAGAATCTTAAGAGGGGGGGCCCCGGAGACCCAGTACTTC. Translated, it gives CSARILRGGAPETQYF.